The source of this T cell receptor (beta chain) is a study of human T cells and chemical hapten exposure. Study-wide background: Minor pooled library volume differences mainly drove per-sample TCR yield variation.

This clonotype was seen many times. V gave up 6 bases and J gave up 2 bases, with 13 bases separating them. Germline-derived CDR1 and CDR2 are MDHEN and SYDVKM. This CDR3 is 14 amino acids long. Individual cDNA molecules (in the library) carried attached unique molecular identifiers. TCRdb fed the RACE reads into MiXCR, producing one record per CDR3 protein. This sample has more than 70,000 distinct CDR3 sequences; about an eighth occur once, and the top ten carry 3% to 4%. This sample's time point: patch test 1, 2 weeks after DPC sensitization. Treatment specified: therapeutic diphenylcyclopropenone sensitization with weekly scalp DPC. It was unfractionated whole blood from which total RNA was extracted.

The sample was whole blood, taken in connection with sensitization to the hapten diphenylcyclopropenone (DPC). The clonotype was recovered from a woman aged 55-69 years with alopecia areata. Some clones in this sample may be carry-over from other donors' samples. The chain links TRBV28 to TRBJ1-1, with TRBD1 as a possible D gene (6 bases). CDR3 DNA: TGTGCCAGCAGCAGGGACAACCCCAACACTGAAGCTTTCTTT. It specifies CASSRDNPNTEAFF.